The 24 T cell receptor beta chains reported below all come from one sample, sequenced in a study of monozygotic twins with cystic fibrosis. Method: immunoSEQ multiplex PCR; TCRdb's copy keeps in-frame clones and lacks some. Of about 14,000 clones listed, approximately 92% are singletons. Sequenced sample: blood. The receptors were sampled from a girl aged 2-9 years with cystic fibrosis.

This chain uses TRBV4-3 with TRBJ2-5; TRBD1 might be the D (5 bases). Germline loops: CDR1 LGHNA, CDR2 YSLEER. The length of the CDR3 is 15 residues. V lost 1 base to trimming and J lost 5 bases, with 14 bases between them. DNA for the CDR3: TGCGCCAGCAGCCAAGCGCGGCAACCAGGGGAGACCCAGTACTTC. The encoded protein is CASSQARQPGETQYF.

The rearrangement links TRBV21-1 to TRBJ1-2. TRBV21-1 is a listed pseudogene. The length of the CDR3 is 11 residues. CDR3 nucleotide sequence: TGTGCCAGCATGGAAAACTATGGCTACACCTTC. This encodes CASMENYGYTF.

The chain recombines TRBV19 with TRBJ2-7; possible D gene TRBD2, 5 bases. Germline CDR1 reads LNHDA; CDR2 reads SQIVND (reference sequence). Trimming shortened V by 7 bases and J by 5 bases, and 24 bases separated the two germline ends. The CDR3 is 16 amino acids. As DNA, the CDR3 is TGTGCCAGTACCCCCTCTTACGACTCGGGGTCTCACGAGCAGTACTTC. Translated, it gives CASTPSYDSGSHEQYF.

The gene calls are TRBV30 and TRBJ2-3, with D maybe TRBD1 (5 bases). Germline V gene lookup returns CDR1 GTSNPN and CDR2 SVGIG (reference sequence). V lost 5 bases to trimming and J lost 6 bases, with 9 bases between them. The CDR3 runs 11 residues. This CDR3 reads CAWGRADTQYF. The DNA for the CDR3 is TGTGCCTGGGGCAGGGCCGATACGCAGTATTTT.

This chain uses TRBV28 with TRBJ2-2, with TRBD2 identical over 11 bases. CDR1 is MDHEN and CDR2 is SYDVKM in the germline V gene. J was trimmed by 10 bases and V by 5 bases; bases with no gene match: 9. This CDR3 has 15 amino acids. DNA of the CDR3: TGTGCCAGCAGTCCGCCGGGTAGCGGGAGGGTGGAGCTGTTTTTT. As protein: CASSPPGSGRVELFF.

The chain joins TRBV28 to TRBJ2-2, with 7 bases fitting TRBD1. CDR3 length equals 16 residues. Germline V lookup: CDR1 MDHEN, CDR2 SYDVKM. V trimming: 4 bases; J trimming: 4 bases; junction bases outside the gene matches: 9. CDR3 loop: CASSSRVGQVTGELFF. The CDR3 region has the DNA TGTGCCAGCAGTTCCCGGGTCGGACAGGTCACCGGGGAGCTGTTTTTT.

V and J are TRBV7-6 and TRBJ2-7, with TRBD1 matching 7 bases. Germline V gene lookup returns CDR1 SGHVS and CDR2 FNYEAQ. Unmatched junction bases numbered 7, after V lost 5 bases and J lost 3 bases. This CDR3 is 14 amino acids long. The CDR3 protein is CASSPLSGGYEQYF. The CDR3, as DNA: TGTGCCAGCAGCCCCCTTTCAGGGGGCTACGAGCAGTACTTC.

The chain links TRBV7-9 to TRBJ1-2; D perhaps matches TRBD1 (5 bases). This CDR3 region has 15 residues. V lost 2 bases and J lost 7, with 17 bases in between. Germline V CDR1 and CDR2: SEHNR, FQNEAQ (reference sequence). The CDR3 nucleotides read TGTGCCAGCAGCTTAAATGGTTTATGGGGCTTTGGCTACACCTTC. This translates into CASSLNGLWGFGYTF.

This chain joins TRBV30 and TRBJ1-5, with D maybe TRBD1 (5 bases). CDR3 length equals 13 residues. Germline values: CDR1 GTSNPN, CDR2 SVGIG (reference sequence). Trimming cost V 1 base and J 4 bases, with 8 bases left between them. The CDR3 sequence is CAWSGGANQPQHF. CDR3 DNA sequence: TGTGCCTGGAGTGGAGGGGCTAATCAGCCCCAGCATTTT.

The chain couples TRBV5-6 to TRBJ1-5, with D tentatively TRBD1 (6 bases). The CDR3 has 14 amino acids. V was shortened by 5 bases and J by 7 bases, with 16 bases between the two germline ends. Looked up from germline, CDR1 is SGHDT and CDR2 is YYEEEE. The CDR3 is CASSLYGGGQPQHF. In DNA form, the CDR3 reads TGTGCCAGCAGTTTGTATGGGGGCGGGCAGCCCCAGCATTTT.

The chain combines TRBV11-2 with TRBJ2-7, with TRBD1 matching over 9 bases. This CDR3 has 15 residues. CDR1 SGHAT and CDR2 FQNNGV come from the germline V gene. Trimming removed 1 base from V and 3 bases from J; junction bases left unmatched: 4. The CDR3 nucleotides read TGTGCCAGCAGCTTAGCATACAGGGGGCACTACGAGCAGTACTTC. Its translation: CASSLAYRGHYEQYF.

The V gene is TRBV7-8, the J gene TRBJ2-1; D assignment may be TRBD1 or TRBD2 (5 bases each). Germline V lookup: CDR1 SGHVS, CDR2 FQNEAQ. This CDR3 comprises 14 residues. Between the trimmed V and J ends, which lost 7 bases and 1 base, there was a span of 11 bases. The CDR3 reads CASTLWGSYNEQFF. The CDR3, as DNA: TGTGCCAGCACCCTCTGGGGGTCCTACAATGAGCAGTTCTTC.

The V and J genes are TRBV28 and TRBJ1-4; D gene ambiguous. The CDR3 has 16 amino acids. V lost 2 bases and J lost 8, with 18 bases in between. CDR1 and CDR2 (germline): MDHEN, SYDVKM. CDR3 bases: TGTGCCAGCAGTTTACTTTCGGGAGCCGCAGGAGAAAAACTGTTTTTT. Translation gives CASSLLSGAAGEKLFF. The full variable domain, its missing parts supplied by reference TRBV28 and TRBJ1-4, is DVKVTQSSRYLVKRTGEKVFLECVQDMDHENMFWYRQDPGLGLRLIYFSYDVKMKEKGDIPEGYSVSREKKERFSLILESASTNQTSMYLCASSLLSGAAGEKLFFGSGTQLSVL.

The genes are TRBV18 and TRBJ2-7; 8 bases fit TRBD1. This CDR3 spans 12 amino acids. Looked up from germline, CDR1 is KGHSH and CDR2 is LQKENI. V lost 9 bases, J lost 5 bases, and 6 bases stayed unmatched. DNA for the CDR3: TGTGCCAGTTGGGACAGGAAGCACGAGCAGTACTTC. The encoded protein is CASWDRKHEQYF.

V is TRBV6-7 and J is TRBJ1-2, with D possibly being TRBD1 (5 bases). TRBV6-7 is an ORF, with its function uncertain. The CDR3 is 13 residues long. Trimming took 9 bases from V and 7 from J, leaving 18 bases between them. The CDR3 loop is CARSNQGEGGYTF. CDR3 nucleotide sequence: TGTGCCAGATCAAACCAGGGTGAGGGTGGCTACACCTTC.

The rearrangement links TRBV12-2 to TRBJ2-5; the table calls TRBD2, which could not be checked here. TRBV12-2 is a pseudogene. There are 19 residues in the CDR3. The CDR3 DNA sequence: TGTGCAAGTCGCTTCTCGGGGGAACTCTCCGTGTTACTCCAAGAGACCCAGTACTTC. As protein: CASRFSGELSVLLQETQYF.

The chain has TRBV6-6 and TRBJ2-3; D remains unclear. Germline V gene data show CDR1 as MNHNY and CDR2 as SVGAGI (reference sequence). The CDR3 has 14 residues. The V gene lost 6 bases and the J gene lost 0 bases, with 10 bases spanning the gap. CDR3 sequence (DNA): TGTGCCAGCAGGCCCGGGCTTAGCACAGATACGCAGTATTTT. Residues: CASRPGLSTDTQYF.

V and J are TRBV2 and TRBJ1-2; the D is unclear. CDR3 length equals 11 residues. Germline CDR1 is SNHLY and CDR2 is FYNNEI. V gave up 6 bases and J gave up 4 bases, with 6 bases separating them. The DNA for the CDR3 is TGTGCCAGCAGGGGGATCTATGGCTACACCTTC. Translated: CASRGIYGYTF.

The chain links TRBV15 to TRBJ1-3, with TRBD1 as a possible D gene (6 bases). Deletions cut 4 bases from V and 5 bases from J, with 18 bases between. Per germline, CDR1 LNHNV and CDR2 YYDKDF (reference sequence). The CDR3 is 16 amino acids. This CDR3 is CATSTGGTIYRNTIYF. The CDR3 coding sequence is TGTGCCACCAGCACCGGGGGCACTATTTATCGAAACACCATATATTTT.

The CDR3 region has the DNA TGTGCCAGCAGCTTGGGTGTAGCGGGAGGGGTCGGCGAGCAGTACTTC. Its protein product is CASSLGVAGGVGEQYF. The rearrangement uses TRBV5-8 and TRBJ2-7; 11 bases are shared with TRBD2. Germline loops: CDR1 SGHTS, CDR2 YDEGEE. The CDR3 is 16 amino acids. The junction had 8 bases not matched to a gene; V was cut back by 0 bases and J by 6 bases.

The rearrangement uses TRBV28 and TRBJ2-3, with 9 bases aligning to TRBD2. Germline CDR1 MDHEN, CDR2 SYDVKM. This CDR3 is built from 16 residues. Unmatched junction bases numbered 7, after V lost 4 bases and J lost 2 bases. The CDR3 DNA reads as TGTGCCAGCAGTTCGGGACTAGCCGACTTCACAGATACGCAGTATTTT. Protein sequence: CASSSGLADFTDTQYF.

The CDR3 DNA reads as TGTGCCAGCAGCGTATTGGCGGTAAACACCGGGGAGCTGTTTTTT. The encoded protein is CASSVLAVNTGELFF. The rearrangement links TRBV9 to TRBJ2-2; D remains ambiguous. The V end lost 1 base, the J end lost 2 bases, and 9 bases lay between the germline ends. The CDR3 extends over 15 amino acids. CDR1 SGDLS and CDR2 YYNGEE come from the germline V gene.

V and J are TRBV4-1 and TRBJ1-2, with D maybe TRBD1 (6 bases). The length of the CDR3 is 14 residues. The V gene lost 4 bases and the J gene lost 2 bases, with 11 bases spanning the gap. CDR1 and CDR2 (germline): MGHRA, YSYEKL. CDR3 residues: CASSLDDRNYGYTF. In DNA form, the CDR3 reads TGCGCCAGCAGCCTCGACGACAGGAACTATGGCTACACCTTC.

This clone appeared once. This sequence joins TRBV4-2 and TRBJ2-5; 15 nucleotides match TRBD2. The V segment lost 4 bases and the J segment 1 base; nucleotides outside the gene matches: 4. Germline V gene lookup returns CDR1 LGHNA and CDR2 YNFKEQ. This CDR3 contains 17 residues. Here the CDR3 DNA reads TGTGCCAGCAGCCTGGGGACTAGCGGGGGGTTCCAAGAGACCCAGTACTTC. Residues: CASSLGTSGGFQETQYF.